This T cell receptor beta chain comes out of a study of neurological immune-mediated disorders. CDR1 and CDR2 (germline): SGHRS, YFSETQ. The CDR3 contains 13 residues. V was pared by 2 bases and J by 4 bases, with 9 bases between. Many counts were recorded for this clonotype. With 10-nucleotide random UMIs, 5'RACE was used to make the cDNA. TCRdb passed the 5' RACE reads through MiXCR, listing each CDR3 protein once. The sample consists of tens of thousands of distinct CDR3 sequences, roughly 15% of them appearing once. The clonotype comes from a woman in her thirties or forties in good health. Sequenced: PBMCs. This rearrangement joins TRBV5-1 to TRBJ1-1, with D unclear. The CDR3 loop is CASSFRAGTEAFF. The CDR3 DNA is TGCGCCAGCAGCTTTCGGGCGGGCACTGAAGCTTTCTTT.